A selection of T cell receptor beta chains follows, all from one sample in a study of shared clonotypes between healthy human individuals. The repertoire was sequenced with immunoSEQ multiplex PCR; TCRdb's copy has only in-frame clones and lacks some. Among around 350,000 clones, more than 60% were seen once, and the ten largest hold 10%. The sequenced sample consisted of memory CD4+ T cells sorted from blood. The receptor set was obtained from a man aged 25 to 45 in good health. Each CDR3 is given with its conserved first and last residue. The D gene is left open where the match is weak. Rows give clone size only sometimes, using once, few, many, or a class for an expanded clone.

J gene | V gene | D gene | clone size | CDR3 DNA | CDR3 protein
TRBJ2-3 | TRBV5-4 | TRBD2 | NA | TGTGCCAGCAGCCCCCGGACTAGCGGTTCGGTAGATACGCAGTATTTT | CASSPRTSGSVDTQYF
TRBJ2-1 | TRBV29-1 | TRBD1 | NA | TGCAGCGTTCGCCGGGACAGGGGGGGGAATGAGCAGTTCTTC | CSVRRDRGGNEQFF
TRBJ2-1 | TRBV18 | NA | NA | TGTGCCAGCTCACCCTTCCAGCGGGCGGGTACCTACAATGAGCAGTTCTTC | CASSPFQRAGTYNEQFF
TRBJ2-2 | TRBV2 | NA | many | TGTGCCAGCAATGGGGGGAACACCGGGGAGCTGTTTTTT | CASNGGNTGELFF
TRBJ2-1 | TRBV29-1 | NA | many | TGCAGCGTTTGGTACAATGAGCAGTTCTTC | CSVWYNEQFF
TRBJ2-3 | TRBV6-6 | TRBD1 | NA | TGTGCCAGCAGTTACTCTGACAGGGGGCTGCCAGATACGCAGTATTTT | CASSYSDRGLPDTQYF
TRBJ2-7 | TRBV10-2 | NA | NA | TGCGCCAGCAGTGAGTCGATGGCCTCCTGGGGCTACGAGCAGTACTTC | CASSESMASWGYEQYF
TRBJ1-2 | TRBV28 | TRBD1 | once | TGTGCCAGCAGTCCACCGGCACAGGGGGCTTACTATGGCTACACCTTC | CASSPPAQGAYYGYTF
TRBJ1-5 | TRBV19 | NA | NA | TGTGCCAGTAGTATTGATAGGGATCAGCCCCAGCATTTT | CASSIDRDQPQHF
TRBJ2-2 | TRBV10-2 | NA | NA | TGCGCCAGCAAAAGACAGGAGAACACCGGGGAGCTGTTTTTT | CASKRQENTGELFF
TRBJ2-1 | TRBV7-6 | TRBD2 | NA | TGTGCCAGCAGCTTAGCGGGACTAGCTAAGAATGAGCAGTTCTTC | CASSLAGLAKNEQFF
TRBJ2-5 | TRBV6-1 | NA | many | TGTGCCAGCAGTGCGGGCGGGACGCTACAAGAGACCCAGTACTTC | CASSAGGTLQETQYF
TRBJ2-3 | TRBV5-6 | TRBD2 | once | TGTGCCAGCAGCTTTGTAGCGGGAAGCCCAGATACGCAGTATTTT | CASSFVAGSPDTQYF
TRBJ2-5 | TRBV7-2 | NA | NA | TGTGCCAGCAGCACCCGGGACCGTCAATTTCAAGAGACCCAGTACTTC | CASSTRDRQFQETQYF
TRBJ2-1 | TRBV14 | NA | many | TGTGCCAGCAGCCAGGTTGGCAGGGGCAATGAGCAGTTCTTC | CASSQVGRGNEQFF
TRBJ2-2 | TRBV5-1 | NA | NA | TGCGCCAGCAGCCCCGGGACGCAGAACACCGGGGAGCTGTTTTTT | CASSPGTQNTGELFF
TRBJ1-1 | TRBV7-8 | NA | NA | TGTGCCAGCAGCCATGGTTTGAACACTGAAGCTTTCTTT | CASSHGLNTEAFF
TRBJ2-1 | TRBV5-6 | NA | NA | TGTGCCAGCAGCTTGTTGGTCGGACTTTACAATGAGCAGTTCTTC | CASSLLVGLYNEQFF
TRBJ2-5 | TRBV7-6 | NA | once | TGTGCCGGCAGCTTAGGGGTAGAGACCCAGTACTTC | CAGSLGVETQYF
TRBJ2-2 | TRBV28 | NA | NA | TGTGCCATCGAGGGGGGCGGCTTCACCGGGGAGCTGTTTTTT | CAIEGGGFTGELFF
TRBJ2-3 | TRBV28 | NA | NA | TGTGCCAGCAGTAGAGGGGCGGCGGGGCCGGAGAATACGCAGTATTTT | CASSRGAAGPENTQYF
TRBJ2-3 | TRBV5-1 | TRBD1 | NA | TGCGCCAGCAGCCGACAGGGGGCTAGCACAGATACGCAGTATTTT | CASSRQGASTDTQYF
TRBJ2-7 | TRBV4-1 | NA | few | TGCGCCAGCAGCCAGCATCAGTCGTTATTTGGGCCCATCGAGCAGTACTTC | CASSQHQSLFGPIEQYF
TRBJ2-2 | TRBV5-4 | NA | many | TGTGCCAGCAGCTTTGAAAGGCAAAACACCGGGGAGCTGTTTTTT | CASSFERQNTGELFF
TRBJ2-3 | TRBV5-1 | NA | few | TGCGCCAGCAGCTTTGGACAGACTAGCACAGATACGCAGTATTTT | CASSFGQTSTDTQYF
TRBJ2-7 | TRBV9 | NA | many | TGTGCCAGCAGCCCACAGGGTGTCCCCTACGAGCAGTACTTC | CASSPQGVPYEQYF
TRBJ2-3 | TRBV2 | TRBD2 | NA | TGTGCCAGCTCACTAGCGGGTACAGATACGCAGTATTTT | CASSLAGTDTQYF
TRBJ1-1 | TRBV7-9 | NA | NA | TGTGCCAGCAGCTTTTTTTCCACTGAAGCTTTCTTT | CASSFFSTEAFF
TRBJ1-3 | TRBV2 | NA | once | TGTGCCAGCAGTGAAACTAGGCTCTCCTCTGGAAACACCATATATTTT | CASSETRLSSGNTIYF
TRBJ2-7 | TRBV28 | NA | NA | TGTGCCAGCAGCCTCTACTACGAGCAGTACTTC | CASSLYYEQYF
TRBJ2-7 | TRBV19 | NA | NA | TGTGCCAGTAGTAGGGGAAGCCACGAGCAGTACTTC | CASSRGSHEQYF
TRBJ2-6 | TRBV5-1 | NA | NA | TGCGCCAGCAGCCAACGCGACAGTTCTGGGGCCAACGTCCTGACTTTC | CASSQRDSSGANVLTF
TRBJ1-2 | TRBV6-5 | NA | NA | TGTGCCAGCGGACAGAGTGGTAACTATGGCTACACCTTC | CASGQSGNYGYTF
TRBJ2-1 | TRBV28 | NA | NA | TGTGCCAGCACCCAACCGACAATCTCCTACAATGAGCAGTTCTTC | CASTQPTISYNEQFF
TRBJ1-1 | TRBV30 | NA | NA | TGTGCCTGGGGACACCCGAACACTGAAGCTTTCTTT | CAWGHPNTEAFF
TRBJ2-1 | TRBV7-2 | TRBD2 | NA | TGTGCCAGCAGCTCCTCAAAGGGGGCTAGCGGGAGGGTGGGGAATGAGCAGTTCTTC | CASSSSKGASGRVGNEQFF
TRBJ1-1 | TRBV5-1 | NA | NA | TGCGCCAGCAGCCCCGGACTGGGAGGCACTGAAGCTTTCTTT | CASSPGLGGTEAFF
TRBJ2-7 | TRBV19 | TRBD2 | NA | TGTGCCAGTAGTAAGGGACTAGCGGTATACGAGCAGTACTTC | CASSKGLAVYEQYF
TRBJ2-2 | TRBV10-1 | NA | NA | TGCGCCAGCAGTGAGTCGCCCGTGACCGGGGAGCTGTTTTTT | CASSESPVTGELFF
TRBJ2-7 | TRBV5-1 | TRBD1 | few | TGCGCCAGCAGCTTGGCCCAGGGGGCTTACGAGCAGTACTTC | CASSLAQGAYEQYF
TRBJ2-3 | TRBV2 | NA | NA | TGTGCCAGCAGCGAGTCGGCTGATACGCAGTATTTT | CASSESADTQYF
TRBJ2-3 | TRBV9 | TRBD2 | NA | TGTGCCACCTCCACGGGCCCCGGGACTAGCTACACAGATACGCAGTATTTT | CATSTGPGTSYTDTQYF